The 8 T cell receptor beta chains presented below share a single source sample, sequenced in a study of blood T cell repertoires in COVID-19. Profiling relied on immunoSEQ multiplex PCR, and the TCRdb table lists in-frame clones only, not all of them. Of over 250,000 clones in the sample, roughly 90% were seen once. Sequencing was performed on PBMCs or T cells enriched from blood (not recorded which). All receptors come from a man in his fifties or sixties who had recovered from COVID-19.

In this sample, this clone turned up once. The rearrangement uses TRBV30 and TRBJ1-5; D is ambiguous. The length of the CDR3 is 13 residues. Germline lookup yields CDR1 GTSNPN and CDR2 SVGIG (reference sequence). V was pared by 4 bases and J by 0 bases, with 7 bases between. The CDR3 loop reads CAWTDNSNQPQHF. DNA of the CDR3: TGTGCCTGGACAGACAATAGCAATCAGCCCCAGCATTTT.

This clone has only a few counts. The rearrangement joins TRBV21-1 to TRBJ1-5; the listed D gene, TRBD1, was not tested against the DNA. TRBV21-1 is reported as a pseudogene. This CDR3 has 14 residues. CDR3 loop: CASSKGQVLQPQHF. The CDR3 bases are TGTGCCAGCAGCAAAGGACAGGTCCTTCAGCCCCAGCATTTT.

This chain joins TRBV19 and TRBJ2-3; 8 bases agree with TRBD2. The CDR3 is 13 amino acids. CDR1 is LNHDA and CDR2 is SQIVND in the germline V gene (reference sequence). V was clipped by 7 bases and J by 6 bases; unmatched bases: 6. The CDR3 sequence is CASTSGSTDTQYF. The CDR3 nucleotides are TGTGCCAGTACGAGCGGGAGTACGGATACGCAGTATTTT.

The genes are TRBV7-3 and TRBJ2-1; 7 positions match TRBD2. The ends lost 5 bases at V and 2 bases at J; junction bases unmatched: 9. The V gene's germline CDR1 is SGHTA and CDR2 FQGTGA. The CDR3 sequence is 16 residues long. As DNA, the CDR3 is TGTGCCAGCAGCCCACGCGCGGGGGTCACCTACAATGAGCAGTTCTTC. Translated: CASSPRAGVTYNEQFF.

This clone has a count of ten or more. The genes are TRBV19 and TRBJ1-2; no clear D. Trimming pared 9 bases from V and 4 bases from J, leaving 9 bases between. The CDR3 runs to 11 residues. Per germline, CDR1 LNHDA and CDR2 SQIVND (reference sequence). The CDR3 sequence is CASGRSYGYTF. The CDR3 DNA follows: TGTGCCAGCGGGAGGTCCTATGGCTACACCTTC. The whole variable domain, filled in from reference TRBV19 and TRBJ1-2, reads DGGITQSPKYLFRKEGQNVTLSCEQNLNHDAMYWYRQDPGQGLRLIYYSQIVNDFQKGDIAEGYSVSREKKESFPLTVTSAQKNPTAFYLCASGRSYGYTFGSGTRLTVV.

This chain joins TRBV3-1 (or the pseudogene TRBV3-2) and TRBJ2-1, with 9 bases identical to TRBD2. Unmatched junction bases numbered 13, after V lost 4 bases and J lost 0 bases. The CDR3 contains 19 residues. Germline lookup yields CDR1 LGHDT and CDR2 YNNKEL (reference sequence). The CDR3 loop is CASSPPPGTSQHSYNEQFF. DNA for the CDR3: TGTGCCAGCAGCCCTCCTCCCGGGACTAGCCAACACTCCTACAATGAGCAGTTCTTC.

This clone was found a few times. This chain connects TRBV9 to TRBJ2-1; 9 bases match TRBD1. The CDR3 has 19 residues. From germline, CDR1 is SGDLS and CDR2 YYNGEE. With 3 bases clipped from V and 0 bases from J, the junction kept 13 bases outside the gene matches. CDR3 amino acids: CASSARDRVGLTSYNEQFF. As DNA, the CDR3 is TGTGCCAGCAGCGCTCGGGACAGGGTGGGGTTAACCTCCTACAATGAGCAGTTCTTC.

The V call is TRBV14, the J call TRBJ1-1; 7 bases agree with TRBD1. V lost 4 bases, J lost 6 bases, and 5 bases stayed unmatched. Germline V gene lookup returns CDR1 SGHDN and CDR2 FVKESK. The CDR3 contains 13 residues. DNA of the CDR3: TGTGCCAGCAGCCGGAACAGGGGCTCTGAAGCTTTCTTT. The encoded protein is CASSRNRGSEAFF.